The 19 T cell receptor beta chains below all came from one sample that was sequenced in a study of cytomegalovirus exposure and HLA in healthy donors. TCRdb's table, derived via immunoSEQ multiplex PCR, lists solely in-frame clones and lacks some. In the table there are 80,000 to 95,000 clones, roughly 95% of which are singletons. Sequenced sample: PBMCs. The receptors come from a young woman in good health and CMV-seronegative.

The rearrangement links TRBV5-4 to TRBJ1-1, with 7 positions matching TRBD1. CDR3 length: 12 residues. Germline-derived CDR1 and CDR2 are SGHNT and YYREEE (reference sequence). The V gene end was trimmed by 4 bases and the J gene end by 7 bases; junction bases not matched to a gene: 4. CDR3 amino acids: CASSATGSEAFF. CDR3 nucleotide sequence: TGTGCCAGCAGCGCGACAGGGAGTGAAGCTTTCTTT.

This clone was detected only a few times. The V gene is TRBV6-5, the J gene TRBJ2-3; D may be TRBD1 (6 bases). Between the trimmed V and J ends, which lost 0 bases and 2 bases, there was a span of 9 bases. From germline, CDR1 is MNHEY and CDR2 SVGAGI. There are 15 residues in the CDR3. The CDR3 nucleotides read TGTGCCAGCAGTTACTCGACAGGTCCCACAGATACGCAGTATTTT. Translated, it gives CASSYSTGPTDTQYF.

The rearrangement links TRBV5-4 to TRBJ2-5; 8 nucleotides align to TRBD2. J was trimmed by 5 bases and V by 3 bases; bases with no gene match: 6. Germline CDR1 reads SGHNT; CDR2 reads YYREEE (reference sequence). This CDR3 is built from 14 residues. CDR3 nucleotide sequence: TGTGCCAGCAGCTCGGCGGGGGGAGGGGAGACCCAGTACTTC. It codes for CASSSAGGGETQYF.

The rearrangement links TRBV5-4 to TRBJ2-1; D might be TRBD1 (5 bases). The CDR3 spans 15 residues. The V gene lost 3 bases and the J gene lost 3 bases, with 13 bases spanning the gap. Germline CDR1 reads SGHNT; CDR2 reads YYREEE (reference sequence). The CDR3, as DNA: TGTGCCAGCAGCTCCGACAGTGGTAACTACAATGAGCAGTTCTTC. Translated, it gives CASSSDSGNYNEQFF.

V usage is TRBV29-1 and J usage is TRBJ2-7, with a possible D match to TRBD1 (6 bases). This CDR3 region has 13 residues. V gave up 3 bases and J gave up 3 bases, with 12 bases separating them. CDR1 and CDR2 (germline): SQVTM, ANQGSEA. The CDR3 region has the DNA TGCAGCGTTGAGGAGACAGGATTCTACGAGCAGTACTTC. It codes for CSVEETGFYEQYF.

The J gene is TRBJ2-7, the V gene TRBV6-5, with 7 bases identical to TRBD2. In germline, CDR1 is MNHEY, CDR2 SVGAGI. This CDR3 is 14 amino acids long. V shed 5 bases, J shed 6 bases, and the junction held 10 bases outside the gene matches. The CDR3 sequence is CASSPGTWGGEQYF. CDR3 nucleotides: TGTGCCAGCAGTCCCGGGACCTGGGGGGGCGAGCAGTACTTC.

J is TRBJ2-7 and V is TRBV2; 9 bases line up with TRBD2. Unmatched junction bases numbered 1, after V lost 1 base and J lost 0 bases. The CDR3 is made up of 15 amino acids. Germline values: CDR1 SNHLY, CDR2 FYNNEI. CDR3 loop: CASSEGTSASYEQYF. In nucleotides, the CDR3 is TGTGCCAGCAGTGAAGGGACTAGCGCCTCCTACGAGCAGTACTTC.

The chain links TRBV7-2 to TRBJ2-5, with 7 positions matching TRBD2. CDR1 is SGHTA, CDR2 FQGNSA, per germline. Trimming cost V 0 bases and J 2 bases; bases outside gene matches: 9. The CDR3 is 17 residues long. DNA for the CDR3: TGTGCCAGCAGCTTAGCGGTTTTGCGGGGGTTTCAAGAGACCCAGTACTTC. This gives the protein CASSLAVLRGFQETQYF.

V and J are TRBV11-2 and TRBJ2-5; 8 bases match TRBD2. This CDR3 has 14 amino acids. Germline CDR1 is SGHAT and CDR2 is FQNNGV. V lost 1 base and J lost 4; bases outside the gene matches: 2. The CDR3 sequence: CASSLGTSLETQYF. DNA of the CDR3: TGTGCCAGCAGCTTAGGGACTAGCTTAGAGACCCAGTACTTC.

V gene TRBV2 combines with J gene TRBJ1-2, with D hard to call. The V end was cut by 6 bases, the J end by 6 bases, with 14 bases between. The CDR3 totals 13 residues. Germline CDR1 and CDR2: SNHLY and FYNNEI. The chain's CDR3 is CASRMEGLHGYTF. The CDR3 nucleotides read TGTGCCAGCAGAATGGAGGGTCTGCATGGCTACACCTTC.

The chain uses TRBV11-2 and TRBJ1-2; 9 positions agree with TRBD1. Looked up from germline, CDR1 is SGHAT and CDR2 is FQNNGV. V shed 4 bases, J shed 6 bases, and the junction held 6 bases outside the gene matches. The length of the CDR3 is 14 residues. The CDR3 spells CASSWRTGEDGYTF. CDR3 DNA: TGTGCCAGCAGCTGGAGGACAGGGGAGGATGGCTACACCTTC.

The chain joins TRBV4-1 to TRBJ2-7, with unresolved D. The ends were cut back, 0 bases at V and 0 bases at J, with 6 bases in the middle. The CDR3 runs to 14 residues. Germline V gene lookup returns CDR1 MGHRA and CDR2 YSYEKL. CDR3 loop: CASSQDRSSYEQYF. The CDR3 DNA is TGCGCCAGCAGCCAAGATCGGTCCTCCTACGAGCAGTACTTC.

The chain has TRBV19 and TRBJ2-7, with D uncertain. CDR1 is LNHDA and CDR2 is SQIVND in the germline V gene (reference sequence). This CDR3 region has 11 residues. The ends were cut back, 5 bases at V and 4 bases at J, with 6 bases in the middle. The CDR3 DNA reads as TGTGCCAGTAGTTCCTATTACGAGCAGTACTTC. Protein product: CASSSYYEQYF.

The rearrangement joins TRBV10-1 to TRBJ1-1, with D possibly matching TRBD1 (5 bases). CDR3 length equals 13 residues. Per the germline V gene, CDR1 is WNHNN and CDR2 is SYGVQD (reference sequence). Trimming pared 7 bases from V and 5 bases from J, leaving 14 bases between. The CDR3 spells CASKDTQGTEAFF. Here the CDR3 DNA reads TGCGCCAGCAAAGACACGCAGGGAACTGAAGCTTTCTTT.

The gene calls are TRBV27 and TRBJ2-7, with a possible D match to TRBD2 (6 bases). CDR1 and CDR2 (germline): MNHEY, SMNVEV (reference sequence). Trimming removed 1 base at V and 2 bases at J, with 15 bases between. The CDR3 contains 16 residues. CDR3 in amino acids: CASSLFPGEATYEQYF. The CDR3 nucleotides read TGTGCCAGCAGTTTATTTCCGGGGGAGGCTACCTACGAGCAGTACTTC.

This chain links TRBV4-1 with TRBJ1-3; D gene unclear. Per germline, CDR1 MGHRA and CDR2 YSYEKL. Trimming left V 1 base short and J 2 bases short, with 3 bases between. This CDR3 is built from 13 residues. The CDR3 bases are TGCGCCAGCAGCCAAGCCGCTGGAAACACCATATATTTT. It is translated as CASSQAAGNTIYF.

This clone was picked up a small number of times. The chain has TRBV5-1 and TRBJ2-1, with 9 bases lining up with TRBD1. This CDR3 has 15 residues. The J segment lost 0 bases and the V segment lost 3 bases, leaving 1 base of the junction unmatched. Per the germline V gene, CDR1 is SGHRS and CDR2 is YFSETQ. CDR3 sequence (DNA): TGCGCCAGCAGCTCGACAGGGGGCTCCTACAATGAGCAGTTCTTC. It translates to CASSSTGGSYNEQFF.

The chain is built from TRBV6-1 and TRBJ2-1, with 11 bases lining up with TRBD2. The CDR3 totals 12 residues. Germline trimming cut 8 bases from V and 15 bases from J; bases unmatched to any gene: 9. From germline, CDR1 is MNHNS and CDR2 SASEGT. CDR3 nucleotides: TGTGCCAGCGCTACTAGCGGGGGAGTTGGGTTCTTC. Its translation: CASATSGGVGFF.

This clone was seen once. The genes are TRBV10-2 and TRBJ2-3; weak D call: TRBD1 (6 bases). With 8 bases removed from V and 3 bases from J, the gap between germline ends came to 12 bases. Germline V lookup: CDR1 WSHSY, CDR2 SAAADI. This CDR3 region has 13 residues. The CDR3 spells CASEHRVTDTQYF. The CDR3 nucleotides read TGCGCCAGCGAGCACAGGGTAACAGATACGCAGTATTTT.